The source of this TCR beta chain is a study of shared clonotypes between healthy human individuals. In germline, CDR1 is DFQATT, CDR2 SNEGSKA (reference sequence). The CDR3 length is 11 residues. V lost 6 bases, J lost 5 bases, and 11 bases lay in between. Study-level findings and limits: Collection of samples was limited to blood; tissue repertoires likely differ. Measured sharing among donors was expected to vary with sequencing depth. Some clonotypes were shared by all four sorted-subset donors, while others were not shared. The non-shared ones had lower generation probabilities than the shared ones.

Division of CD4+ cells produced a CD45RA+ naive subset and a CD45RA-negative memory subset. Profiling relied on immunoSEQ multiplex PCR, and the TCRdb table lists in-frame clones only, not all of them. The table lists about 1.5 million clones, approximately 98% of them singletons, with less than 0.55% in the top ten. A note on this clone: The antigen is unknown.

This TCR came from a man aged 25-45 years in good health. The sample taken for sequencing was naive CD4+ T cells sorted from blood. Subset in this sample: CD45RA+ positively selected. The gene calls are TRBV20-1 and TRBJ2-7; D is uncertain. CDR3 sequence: CSAPHQHEQYF. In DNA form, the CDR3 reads TGCAGTGCCCCACACCAGCACGAGCAGTACTTC.